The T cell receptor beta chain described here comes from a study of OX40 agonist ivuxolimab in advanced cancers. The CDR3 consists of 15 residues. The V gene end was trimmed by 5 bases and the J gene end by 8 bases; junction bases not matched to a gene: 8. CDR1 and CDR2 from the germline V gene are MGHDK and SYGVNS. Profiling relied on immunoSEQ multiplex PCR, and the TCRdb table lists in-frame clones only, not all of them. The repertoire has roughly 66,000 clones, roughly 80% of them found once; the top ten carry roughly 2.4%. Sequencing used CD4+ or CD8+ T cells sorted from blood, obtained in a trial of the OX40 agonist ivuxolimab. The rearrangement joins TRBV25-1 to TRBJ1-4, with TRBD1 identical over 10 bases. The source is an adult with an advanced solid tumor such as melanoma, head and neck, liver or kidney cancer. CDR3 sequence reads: CASSLTGTGVEKLFF. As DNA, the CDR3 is TGTGCCAGCAGTCTTACCGGGACAGGGGTCGAAAAACTGTTTTTT.